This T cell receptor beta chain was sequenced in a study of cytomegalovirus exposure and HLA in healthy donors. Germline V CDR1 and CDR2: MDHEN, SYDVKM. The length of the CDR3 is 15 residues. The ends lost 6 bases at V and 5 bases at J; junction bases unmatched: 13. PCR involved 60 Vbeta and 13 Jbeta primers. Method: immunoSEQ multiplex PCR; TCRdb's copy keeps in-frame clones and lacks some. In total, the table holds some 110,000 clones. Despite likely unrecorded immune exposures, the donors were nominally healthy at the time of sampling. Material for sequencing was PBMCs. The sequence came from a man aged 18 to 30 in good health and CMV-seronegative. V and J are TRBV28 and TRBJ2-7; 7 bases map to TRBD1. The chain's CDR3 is CASSPLDRVFDEQYF. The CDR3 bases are TGTGCCAGCAGCCCCCTAGACAGGGTGTTTGACGAGCAGTACTTC.